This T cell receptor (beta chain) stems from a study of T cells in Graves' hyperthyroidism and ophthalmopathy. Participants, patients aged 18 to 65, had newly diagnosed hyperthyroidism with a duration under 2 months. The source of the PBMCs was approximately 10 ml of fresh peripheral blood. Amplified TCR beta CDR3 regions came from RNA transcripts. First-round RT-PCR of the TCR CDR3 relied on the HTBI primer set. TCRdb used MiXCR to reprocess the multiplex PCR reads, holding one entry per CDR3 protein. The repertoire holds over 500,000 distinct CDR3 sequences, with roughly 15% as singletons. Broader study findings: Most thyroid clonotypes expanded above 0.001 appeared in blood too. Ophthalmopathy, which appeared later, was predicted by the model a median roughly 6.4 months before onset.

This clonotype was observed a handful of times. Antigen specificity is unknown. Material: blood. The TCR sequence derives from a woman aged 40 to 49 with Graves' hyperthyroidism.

The CDR3 region is CASSSQGDSGETQYF. The CDR3 DNA follows: TGTGCCAGCAGTTCCCAAGGGGACTCAGGGGAGACCCAGTACTTC. This chain connects TRBV11-3 to TRBJ2-5; possible D gene TRBD2, 6 bases. The CDR3 is made up of 15 amino acids. V shed 6 bases and J shed 5 bases, with 19 bases lying between them. Germline CDR1 and CDR2: SGHNT and YENEEA.